Given below is one T cell receptor beta chain in context. Antigen: not known. The data were taken from a study of Ad26.COV2.S vaccination and SARS-CoV-2 variants. Study outcomes and limitations: Substantial breadth was reported for post-vaccination spike-specific CD8+ and CD4+ T cells.

Germline V gene lookup returns CDR1 SGHTA and CDR2 FQGNSA. Trimming removed 0 bases at V and 4 bases at J, with 11 bases between. The CDR3 is made up of 15 amino acids. The data were produced by immunoSEQ multiplex PCR, yet TCRdb's version contains in-frame clones alone and is incomplete. Here the sample spans 290,000 or so clones, around 87% being singletons. Specified treatment: 19 received Ad26.COV2.S at low or high dose, single or two shots; about 5 received placebo; per-sample allocation not given. Collection of the samples took place on day 63 after the first injection of vaccine or placebo. Based in Boston, the donor was an adult of 18-55 years. Wuhan-strain spike was delivered by a replication-incompetent Ad26 vector.

The sequence was obtained from a person aged 18 to 65 who received the Ad26.COV2.S COVID-19 vaccine or a placebo. The chain carries TRBV7-2 and TRBJ2-3, with TRBD2 as a possible D gene (5 bases). The sequenced sample was peripheral blood, obtained in a trial of Ad26.COV2.S vaccine versus placebo. As DNA, the CDR3 is TGTGCCAGCAGCTTAGCCGGGGATGGAGCAGATACGCAGTATTTT. It yields the protein CASSLAGDGADTQYF.